Each of the 21 T cell receptor beta chains below was sequenced from the same sample in a study of shared clonotypes between healthy human individuals. Some clones are missing from TCRdb's copy, which holds only in-frame ones; the method was immunoSEQ multiplex PCR. The sample records about 980,000 clones, less than 85% being singletons. The specimen sequenced was memory CD4+ T cells sorted from blood. As for subset: CD45RA-negative fraction. These receptors all stem from a man between 18 and 35 years old in good health.

This clone appeared once. The chain combines TRBV7-8 with TRBJ2-2; 7 positions agree with TRBD1. CDR1 and CDR2 (germline): SGHVS, FQNEAQ. The CDR3 length is 16 residues. Trimming removed 5 bases from V and 11 bases from J; junction bases left unmatched: 17. CDR3 DNA sequence: TGTGCCAGCAGCGTAGGGGGCCAGGGTTCCACCAACGAGCTGTTTTTT. It yields the protein CASSVGGQGSTNELFF.

As regards this clone: This CDR3 is also generated by other DNA sequences in the sample. The CDR3 DNA reads as TGCGCCAGCAGCCCCTTAGCGGGAGGGCCCTACGAGCAGTACTTC. It specifies CASSPLAGGPYEQYF. The gene calls are TRBV5-1 and TRBJ2-7; TRBD2 matches 11 bases. The germline gives CDR1 SGHRS, CDR2 YFSETQ. Losses at the gene ends were 4 bases for V and 2 bases for J; bases not matched to a gene: 5. The length of the CDR3 is 15 residues.

The J gene is TRBJ1-5, the V gene TRBV7-8, with D perhaps TRBD1 (6 bases). The CDR3 consists of 14 residues. V was trimmed by 6 bases and J by 6 bases, leaving 15 bases between them. Per germline, CDR1 SGHVS and CDR2 FQNEAQ. The chain's CDR3 is CASSSSGAGQPQHF. The CDR3 nucleotides read TGTGCCAGCAGTTCTTCAGGGGCGGGTCAGCCCCAGCATTTT.

This clone came up a few times. V gene TRBV29-1 combines with J gene TRBJ2-5; the match to TRBD1 covers 8 bases. Germline loops: CDR1 SQVTM, CDR2 ANQGSEA. CDR3 length: 14 amino acids. Germline trimming cut 3 bases from V and 5 bases from J; bases unmatched to any gene: 8. The CDR3 nucleotides are TGCAGCGTTGATGACAGGGGATTTGCGGAGACCCAGTACTTC. Translating it yields CSVDDRGFAETQYF.

V and J are TRBV6-1 and TRBJ2-1; the match to TRBD2 covers 8 bases. Trimming at V came to 5 bases and at J to 8 bases, leaving 8 bases not matched to a gene. The CDR3 length is 14 residues. Germline CDR1 reads MNHNS; CDR2 reads SASEGT. CDR3 residues: CASSIAGISYEQFF. Here the CDR3 DNA reads TGTGCCAGCAGTATAGCGGGAATTTCCTATGAGCAGTTCTTC.

Concerning this clone: At the DNA level, this CDR3 is encoded by other sequences in the same sample as well. V and J are TRBV9 and TRBJ2-1; 8 bases line up with TRBD1. The CDR3 length is 15 residues. With V trimmed by 3 bases and J by 2 bases, 4 bases remained unmatched. The germline CDR1 and CDR2 sequences are SGDLS and YYNGEE. The CDR3 DNA reads TGTGCCAGCAGCGCCCGGGACAGGACCTACAATGAGCAGTTCTTC. Translated: CASSARDRTYNEQFF. The full variable domain, with the rest looked up from reference TRBV9 and TRBJ2-1, is DSGVTQTPKHLITATGQRVTLRCSPRSGDLSVYWYQQSLDQGLQFLIQYYNGEERAKGNILERFSAQQFPDLHSELNLSSLELGDSALYFCASSARDRTYNEQFFGPGTRLTVL.

The J gene is TRBJ1-1, the V gene TRBV30; D is unclear. Trimming cost V 5 bases and J 0 bases, with 7 bases left between them. Germline V gene sequence: CDR1 GTSNPN, CDR2 SVGIG (reference sequence). CDR3 size: 12 residues. CDR3 loop: CAWDTMNTEAFF. The CDR3, as DNA: TGTGCCTGGGACACCATGAACACTGAAGCTTTCTTT.

This chain joins TRBV9 and TRBJ1-2; no clear D gene. The V end was cut by 2 bases, the J end by 3 bases, with 8 bases between. The length of the CDR3 is 13 residues. CDR1 is SGDLS and CDR2 is YYNGEE in the germline V gene. The DNA of the CDR3 is TGTGCCAGCAGCGTTGAGGGTGACTATGGCTACACCTTC. Translated: CASSVEGDYGYTF.

This clone was detected only a few times. J is TRBJ2-7 and V is TRBV15; no definite D call. Per germline, CDR1 LNHNV and CDR2 YYDKDF (reference sequence). This CDR3 comprises 16 residues. V shed 1 base and J shed 0 bases, with 13 bases lying between them. DNA for the CDR3: TGTGCCACCAGCAGAGTAGCCCTGGGTAGCTCCTACGAGCAGTACTTC. It translates to CATSRVALGSSYEQYF.

Of note for this clone: A read error may produce the germline difference seen at one junction end. V and J are TRBV7-3 and TRBJ2-5, with D perhaps given as TRBD1 or TRBD2 (5 bases each). Germline V gene data show CDR1 as SGHTA and CDR2 as FQGTGA. The CDR3 spans 13 residues. This CDR3 reads CASSQGPQGTQYF. The DNA of the CDR3 is TGTGCCAGCAGCCAGGGACCCCAAGGGACCCAGTACTTC.

This chain joins TRBV7-9 and TRBJ2-7; D is unresolved. From germline, CDR1 is SEHNR and CDR2 FQNEAQ (reference sequence). Trimming left V 1 base short and J 7 bases short, with 8 bases between. The CDR3 contains 12 residues. The CDR3 DNA follows: TGTGCCAGCAGCTTAGGAATGGGGGAGCAGTACTTC. Protein sequence: CASSLGMGEQYF.

Regarding this clone: This CDR3 is also generated by other DNA sequences in the sample. The J gene is TRBJ2-2, the V gene TRBV6-1; D remains ambiguous. CDR3 size: 15 residues. The germline V gene encodes CDR1 MNHNS and CDR2 SASEGT. Trimming cost V 3 bases and J 0 bases, with 8 bases left between them. CDR3 sequence (DNA): TGTGCCAGCAGTGAGGGCAGGACGAACACCGGGGAGCTGTTTTTT. Translated, it gives CASSEGRTNTGELFF.

Here the CDR3 DNA reads TGTGCCAGCACCAAGGGACAGGGGGTTCAGCCCCAGCATTTT. It specifies CASTKGQGVQPQHF. This rearrangement joins TRBV6-5 to TRBJ1-5; 11 positions match TRBD1. The CDR3 has 14 residues. J lost 6 bases, V lost 7 bases, and 5 bases had no gene match. Germline CDR1 is MNHEY and CDR2 is SVGAGI.

The rearrangement uses TRBV6-1 and TRBJ1-2; D may be TRBD1 (5 bases). Germline V lookup: CDR1 MNHNS, CDR2 SASEGT. The CDR3 sequence is 11 residues long. Trimming left V 9 bases short and J 2 bases short, with 7 bases between. Here the CDR3 reads CASRQNYGYTF. Written as DNA, the CDR3 is TGTGCCAGTAGACAGAACTATGGCTACACCTTC.

The chain is built from TRBV18 and TRBJ1-4; TRBD1 is a possible D gene (6 bases). The CDR3 contains 17 residues. Germline V gene sequence: CDR1 KGHSH, CDR2 LQKENI. V lost 1 base and J 0 bases, leaving 12 bases between the germline ends. The CDR3: CASSPQGGGATNEKLFF. The CDR3 DNA reads as TGTGCCAGCTCACCACAAGGGGGTGGTGCAACTAATGAAAAACTGTTTTTT.

This chain connects TRBV9 to TRBJ2-7, with D perhaps TRBD1 (6 bases). CDR3 size: 15 residues. Germline CDR1 SGDLS, CDR2 YYNGEE. The V and J ends lost 4 bases and 6 bases respectively, with 20 bases between them. The DNA for the CDR3 is TGTGCCAGCAGCCTCTTGGGGACACCGAGGGGCGAGCAGTACTTC. Translating it yields CASSLLGTPRGEQYF.

The chain uses TRBV6-5 and TRBJ1-4, with D possibly TRBD1 on 5 matching bases. V lost 6 bases and J lost 3, with 11 bases in between. The germline CDR1 and CDR2 sequences are MNHEY and SVGAGI. The CDR3 has 14 amino acids. The DNA for the CDR3 is TGTGCCAGCAGGACTACAGGTTCTAATGAAAAACTGTTTTTT. Amino acids: CASRTTGSNEKLFF.

Notes on this clone: Other DNA sequences from this sample encode an identical CDR3 as well. The V and J genes are TRBV27 and TRBJ2-7, with D uncertain. From germline, CDR1 is MNHEY and CDR2 SMNVEV (reference sequence). The CDR3 length is 13 residues. V was pared by 6 bases and J by 0 bases, with 9 bases between. In DNA, the CDR3 is TGTGCCAGCAGCAGGTTAGGCTCCTACGAGCAGTACTTC. Encoded protein: CASSRLGSYEQYF.

The chain links TRBV28 to TRBJ2-1; the D is unclear. CDR1 and CDR2 from the germline V gene are MDHEN and SYDVKM. Trimming removed 7 bases from V and 3 bases from J, with 7 bases in between. The CDR3 loop spans 12 amino acids. CDR3 sequence reads: CASTGDYNEQFF. CDR3 nucleotide sequence: TGTGCCAGCACCGGCGACTACAATGAGCAGTTCTTC. Variable domain in full (rest from reference TRBV28 and TRBJ2-1): DVKVTQSSRYLVKRTGEKVFLECVQDMDHENMFWYRQDPGLGLRLIYFSYDVKMKEKGDIPEGYSVSREKKERFSLILESASTNQTSMYLCASTGDYNEQFFGPGTRLTVL.

There are a few counts of this clone. This rearrangement joins TRBV20-1 to TRBJ1-1, with a possible D match to TRBD1 (5 bases). V lost 0 bases to trimming and J lost 11 bases, with 10 bases between them. Germline V gene lookup returns CDR1 DFQATT and CDR2 SNEGSKA (reference sequence). This CDR3 is built from 11 residues. The CDR3 coding sequence is TGCAGTGCTAGAGATCTCGGGGCCGCTTTCTTT. Translating gives CSARDLGAAFF.

CDR3 in amino acids: CASSLSLKGKAPRETQYF. For the CDR3, the DNA is TGTGCCAGCAGCTTATCCCTTAAGGGGAAAGCCCCCCGGGAGACCCAGTACTTC. The chain combines TRBV7-9 with TRBJ2-5; possible D gene TRBD1, 5 bases. The CDR3 covers 18 residues. The germline V and J ends were trimmed by 2 bases and 5 bases, with 24 bases remaining between them. CDR1 is SEHNR, CDR2 FQNEAQ, per germline (reference sequence). The entire variable domain, with the rest obtained from reference TRBV7-9 and TRBJ2-5, is as follows: DTGVSQNPRHKITKRGQNVTFRCDPISEHNRLYWYRQTLGQGPEFLTYFQNEAQLEKSRLLSDRFSAERPKGSFSTLEIQRTEQGDSAMYLCASSLSLKGKAPRETQYFGPGTRLLVL.